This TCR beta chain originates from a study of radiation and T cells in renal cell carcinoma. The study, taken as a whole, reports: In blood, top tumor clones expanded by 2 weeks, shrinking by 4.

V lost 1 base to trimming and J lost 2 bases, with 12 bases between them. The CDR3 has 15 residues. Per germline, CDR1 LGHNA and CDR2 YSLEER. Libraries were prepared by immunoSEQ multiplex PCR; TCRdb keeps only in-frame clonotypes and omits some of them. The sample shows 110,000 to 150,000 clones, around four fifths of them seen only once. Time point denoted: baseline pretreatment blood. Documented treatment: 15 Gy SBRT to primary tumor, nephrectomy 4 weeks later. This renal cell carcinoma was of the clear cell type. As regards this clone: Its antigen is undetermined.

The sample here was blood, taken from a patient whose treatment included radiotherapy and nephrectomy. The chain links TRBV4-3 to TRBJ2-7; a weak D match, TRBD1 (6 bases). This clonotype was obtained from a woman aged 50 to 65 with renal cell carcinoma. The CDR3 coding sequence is TGCGCCAGCAGCCAAGCGGACAGCGATACCTACGAGCAGTACTTC. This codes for CASSQADSDTYEQYF.